The present TCR beta chain was sequenced within a study of CD8 T cells in Susac syndrome. Concerning this clonotype itself: A junction end diverges from the germline sequence, so it may reflect a read error.

RNA amounts of about 0.5 to 1 ug underwent reverse transcription with random hexamers. TCRdb ran MiXCR on the immunoSEQ multiplex PCR reads and lists one entry per CDR3 protein. The data show under 550,000 distinct CDR3 sequences, more than 80% seen once. Germline loops: CDR1 MNHEY, CDR2 SVGAGI. CDR3 size: 16 residues. This receptor was taken from a human donor with multiple sclerosis. The chain carries TRBV6-5 and TRBJ1-1, with 9 bases identical to TRBD1. Input material: CD8+ T cells from PBMCs. The CDR3, as DNA: TGTGCCAGCAGTGACTCACAGGGGGCGTTTGGCACTGAAGCTTTCTTT. This sequence encodes CASSDSQGAFGTEAFF.